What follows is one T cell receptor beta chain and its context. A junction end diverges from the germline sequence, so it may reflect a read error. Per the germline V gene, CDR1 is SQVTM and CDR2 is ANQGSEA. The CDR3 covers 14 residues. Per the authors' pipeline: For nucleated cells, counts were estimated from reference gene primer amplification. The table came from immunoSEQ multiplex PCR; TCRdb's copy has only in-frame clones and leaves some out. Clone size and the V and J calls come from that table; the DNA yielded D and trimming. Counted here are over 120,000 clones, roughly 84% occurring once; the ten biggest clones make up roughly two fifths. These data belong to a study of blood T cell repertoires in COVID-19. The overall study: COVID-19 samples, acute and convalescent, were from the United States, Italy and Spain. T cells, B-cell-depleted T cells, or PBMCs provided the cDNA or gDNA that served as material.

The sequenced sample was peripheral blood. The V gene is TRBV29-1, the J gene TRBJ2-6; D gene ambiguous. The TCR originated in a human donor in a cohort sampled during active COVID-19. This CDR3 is CSVAQASAANVLTF. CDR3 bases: TGCAGCGTGGCGCAGGCGTCTGCGGCCAACGTCCTGACTTTC.